This T cell receptor (beta chain) appears in the sequencing data of a study of CD8 T cells in ankylosing spondylitis. This clonotype has ten or more counts. Antigen specificity is unknown. Findings and limits, study-wide: Disease-linked clones were found to be CD8+ and relatively rare in peripheral blood.

MiXCR was run by TCRdb on the 5' RACE reads, yielding one entry per CDR3 protein. Of roughly 69,000 distinct CDR3 sequences listed, roughly 5.3% were seen once; the top ten hold about 2.2%. This sequence was found in a male donor with ankylosing spondylitis or in good health (not recorded which). The sample taken for sequencing was blood, either unsorted or a sorted T cell fraction (not recorded which).

The CDR3 is CASSTSIAKNIQYF. CDR3 nucleotides: TGTGCCAGCAGCACTTCGATAGCCAAAAACATTCAGTACTTC. The chain combines TRBV7-2 with TRBJ2-4; D not certain. Between the trimmed V and J ends, which lost 5 bases and 0 bases, there was a span of 8 bases. From germline, CDR1 is SGHTA and CDR2 FQGNSA. CDR3 length equals 14 residues.